The source of this T cell receptor (beta chain) is a study of T cell repertoires in cytomegalovirus infection (dated by TCRdb to the late 2010s). In terms of the full investigation: Donor HLA type was relevant to the analysis, as public TCR beta signatures indicated carriage of CMV infection together with the matching HLA type. The paper's findings and limits, for the study overall: The ex vivo response was dominated by HLA-C-restricted CMV-specific TCR beta clonotypes, and the single most frequent clonotype in two of eight donors was supplied by these HLA-C-restricted clonotypes. Carriers of CMV infection plus the relevant HLA type were discriminated by the cumulative frequency of public TCR beta family members in the study cohort and in an independent 352-donor cohort.

The sample was run on an Illumina HiSeq 1500. The public sequencing data were trimmed at Q25 with fastp and processed into clonotypes with MiXCR by TCRdb, which kept only in-frame beta chains. Every CDR3 protein is listed once, alongside the most common genes and DNA of its rows. This sample has about 260,000 distinct CDR3 sequences in its table, and roughly 15% of those were observed once. The top ten clones comprise around 8.7% of the sample. This clonotype was seen at least ten times. Its target antigen remains unknown. Base qualities are not provided; no much larger clone lies one nucleotide away. V is trimmed back by 4 bases and J by 8 bases, and the junction contains 9 bases that no gene match accounts for. The cysteine opens and the phenylalanine closes a CDR3 of 14 amino acids. Left in the record is the CDR3 DNA by itself, 42 bases read in frame from the first base. CDR1 and CDR2 were assigned from the germline V gene as SGHTA and FQGNSA.

The clonotype comes from a human donor in good health (CMV status not recorded). Some clones in this sample may be carry-over from other donors' samples. Sequencing was done on a sample of PBMCs. The rearrangement combines TRBV7-2 with TRBJ1-2; TRBD1 matches 8 bases in the middle. For the CDR3, the sequence is CASSWPGQVAGYTF. The bases read TGTGCCAGCAGCTGGCCGGGACAGGTTGCGGGCTACACCTTC.